Following are 3 T cell receptor beta chains from one sample sequenced in a study of tumor-infiltrating lymphocytes in primary liver carcinoma. Alongside blood RNA obtained from unsorted whole blood, germline DNA was also extracted. Reverse transcription of approximately 0.55 ug total RNA with a constant-region primer produced TCR beta cDNA. Each TCR beta library was derived from three nested multiplex PCR rounds that employed slightly modified ARM-PCR. The two initial PCR rounds, around 10 cycles each, used TRBV1-TRBV30 forward and C-beta reverse primers. TCRdb re-called the multiplex PCR reads through MiXCR, storing one row per CDR3 protein. The sample lists fewer than 350,000 distinct CDR3 sequences, 65% seen once, with about 9.4% in the top ten. Input material: peripheral blood. These receptors were taken from a man in his forties with primary liver carcinoma and hepatitis B virus infection.

The V gene is TRBV28, the J gene TRBJ2-7, with 9 bases aligning to TRBD1. Germline V gives CDR1 MDHEN, CDR2 SYDVKM. Germline trimming cut 2 bases from V and 3 bases from J; bases unmatched to any gene: 5. The CDR3 totals 15 residues. The CDR3 region is CASSLGGQGDYEQYF. The DNA of the CDR3 is TGTGCCAGCAGTTTAGGGGGACAGGGCGACTACGAGCAGTACTTC.

This chain uses TRBV30 with TRBJ2-7; 7 bases align to TRBD1. Unmatched junction bases numbered 7, after V lost 8 bases and J lost 9 bases. The CDR3 contains 10 residues. Germline V gene sequence: CDR1 GTSNPN, CDR2 SVGIG (reference sequence). The CDR3 region is CAVDRVGQYF. In DNA, the CDR3 is TGTGCCGTTGACAGGGTTGGGCAGTACTTC.

As to this clonotype: At one boundary the junction diverges from the germline segment, which might be a read error. The CDR3 DNA follows: TGCGCCAGTAGCCAAGGTTGGCTGGCTGGGGCCAACGTCCTGACTTTC. Its translation: CASSQGWLAGANVLTF. The chain uses TRBV4-3 and TRBJ2-6, with no clear D. CDR1 is LGHNA and CDR2 is YSLEER in the germline V gene. The CDR3 runs to 16 residues.